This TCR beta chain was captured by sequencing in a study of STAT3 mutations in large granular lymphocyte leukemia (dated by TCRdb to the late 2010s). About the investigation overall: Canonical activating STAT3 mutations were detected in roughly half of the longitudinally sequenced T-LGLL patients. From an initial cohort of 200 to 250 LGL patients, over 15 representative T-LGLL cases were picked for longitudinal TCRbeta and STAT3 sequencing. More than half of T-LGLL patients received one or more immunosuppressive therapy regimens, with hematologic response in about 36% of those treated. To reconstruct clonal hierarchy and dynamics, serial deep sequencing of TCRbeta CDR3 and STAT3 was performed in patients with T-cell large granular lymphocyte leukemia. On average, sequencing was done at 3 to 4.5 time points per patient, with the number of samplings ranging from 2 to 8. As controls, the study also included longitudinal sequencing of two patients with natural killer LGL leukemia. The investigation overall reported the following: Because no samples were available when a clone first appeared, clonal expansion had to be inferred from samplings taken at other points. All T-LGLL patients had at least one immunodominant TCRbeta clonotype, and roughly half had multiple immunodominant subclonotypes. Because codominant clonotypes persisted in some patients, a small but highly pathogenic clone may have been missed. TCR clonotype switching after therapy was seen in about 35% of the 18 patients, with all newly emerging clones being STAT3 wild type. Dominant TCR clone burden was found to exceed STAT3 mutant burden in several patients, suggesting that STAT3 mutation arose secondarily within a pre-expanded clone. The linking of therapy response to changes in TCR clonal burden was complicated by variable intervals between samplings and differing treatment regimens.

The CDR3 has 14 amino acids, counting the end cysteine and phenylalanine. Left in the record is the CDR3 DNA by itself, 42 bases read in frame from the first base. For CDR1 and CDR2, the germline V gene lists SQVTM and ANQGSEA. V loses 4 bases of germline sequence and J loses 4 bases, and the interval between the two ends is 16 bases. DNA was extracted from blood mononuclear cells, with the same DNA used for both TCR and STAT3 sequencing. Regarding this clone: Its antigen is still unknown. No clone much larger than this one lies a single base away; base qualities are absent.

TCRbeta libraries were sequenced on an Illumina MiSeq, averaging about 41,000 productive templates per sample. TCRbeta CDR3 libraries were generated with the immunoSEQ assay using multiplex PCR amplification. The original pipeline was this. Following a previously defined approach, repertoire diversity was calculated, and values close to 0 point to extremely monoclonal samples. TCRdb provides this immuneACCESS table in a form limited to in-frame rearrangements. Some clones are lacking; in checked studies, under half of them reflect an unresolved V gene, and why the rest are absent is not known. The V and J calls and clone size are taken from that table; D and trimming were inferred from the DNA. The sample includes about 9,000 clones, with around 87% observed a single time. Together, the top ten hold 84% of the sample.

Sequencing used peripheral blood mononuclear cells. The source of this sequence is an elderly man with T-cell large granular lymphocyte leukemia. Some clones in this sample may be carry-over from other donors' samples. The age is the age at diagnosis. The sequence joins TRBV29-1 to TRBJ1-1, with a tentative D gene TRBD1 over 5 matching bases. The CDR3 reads CSVVDWGWGTEAFF. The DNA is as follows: TGCAGCGTTGTTGATTGGGGGTGGGGCACTGAAGCTTTCTTT.